This T cell receptor (beta chain) was sequenced for a study of regulatory T cells in long-lasting Graves disease. Overall study findings and caveats: Few sampled subjects may have lowered accuracy.

Time point specified: newly diagnosed GD, antithyroid drugs for less than 3 months. After RNA was extracted from PBMCs, the TCR library was made from it. Building of the TCR beta libraries involved iRepertoire HTBI primers and Arm-PCR of CDR3 regions. One entry per CDR3 protein results from TCRdb running MiXCR on the multiplex PCR reads. The table shows more than 300,000 distinct CDR3 sequences, with roughly 15% occurring only once. Germline V gene lookup returns CDR1 WNHNN and CDR2 SYGVQD (reference sequence). This CDR3 has 16 amino acids. V was cut by 0 bases and J by 5 bases, with 14 bases left in between. This clonotype was detected ten times or more. What it binds is not known.

The sample in question was peripheral blood mononuclear cells (PBMCs), obtained at new diagnosis, from a patient treated with antithyroid drugs. This TCR derives from a female donor with Graves disease. The V gene is TRBV10-1, the J gene TRBJ2-1, with D hard to call. This CDR3 reads CASSESRHTTNNEQFF. The CDR3 DNA reads as TGCGCCAGCAGTGAGTCGCGCCATACAACGAACAATGAGCAGTTCTTC.